The 3 T cell receptor beta chains below were found in one sample sequenced in a study of blood T cell repertoires in COVID-19 (dated by TCRdb to 2019 to 2021). Library preparation was by the immunoSEQ multiplex PCR assay. Drawn from immuneACCESS, this table holds only the in-frame rearrangements with V and J called that TCRdb kept. Clones are partly lost; checked studies trace under half to an unresolved V gene and leave the rest unexplained. Present in this sample are a few hundred thousand clones, 86% of which were seen just once. Clones ranked in the top ten supply approximately 1.5% of the sample. Source material: peripheral blood. These receptors all come from a woman between 50 and 59 years old with acute or convalescent COVID-19.

The chain carries TRBV9 and TRBJ2-7, with 7 positions matching TRBD2. The CDR3 runs to 13 residues. V lost 6 bases to trimming and J lost 7 bases; unmatched junction nucleotides: 10. Germline V gene sequence: CDR1 SGDLS, CDR2 YYNGEE. The CDR3 sequence is CASTPREGHEQYF. The CDR3 nucleotides read TGTGCCAGCACCCCAAGGGAGGGCCATGAGCAGTACTTC.

The rearrangement uses TRBV2 and TRBJ2-3, with 9 bases lining up with TRBD2. The CDR3 is 14 amino acids. Germline trimming cut 3 bases from V and 4 bases from J; bases unmatched to any gene: 2. CDR1 and CDR2 from the germline V gene are SNHLY and FYNNEI. Here the CDR3 reads CASSDLAGPDTQYF. The CDR3 nucleotides read TGTGCCAGCAGTGATCTAGCGGGACCAGATACGCAGTATTTT.

This clone has only one observation. This chain connects TRBV19 to TRBJ2-5; 7 nucleotides align to TRBD1. This CDR3 has 15 amino acids. Germline trimming cut 3 bases from V and 5 bases from J; bases unmatched to any gene: 9. Germline V gene sequence: CDR1 LNHDA, CDR2 SQIVND (reference sequence). The CDR3 nucleotides read TGTGCCAGTAGTATCCAAAACAGGGGCGGGGAGACCCAGTACTTC. It encodes CASSIQNRGGETQYF. Combining the CDR3 with reference TRBV19 and TRBJ2-5 gives the whole variable domain DGGITQSPKYLFRKEGQNVTLSCEQNLNHDAMYWYRQDPGQGLRLIYYSQIVNDFQKGDIAEGYSVSREKKESFPLTVTSAQKNPTAFYLCASSIQNRGGETQYFGPGTRLLVL.